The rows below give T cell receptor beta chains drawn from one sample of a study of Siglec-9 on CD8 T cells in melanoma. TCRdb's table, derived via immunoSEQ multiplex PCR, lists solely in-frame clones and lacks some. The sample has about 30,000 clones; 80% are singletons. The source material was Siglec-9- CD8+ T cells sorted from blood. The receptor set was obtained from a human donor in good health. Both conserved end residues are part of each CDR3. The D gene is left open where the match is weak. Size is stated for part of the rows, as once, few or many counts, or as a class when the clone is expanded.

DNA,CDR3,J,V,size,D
TGTGCCAGCAGTGAAGGGGTTACACCGAGGGCCTACGAGCAGTACTTC,CASSEGVTPRAYEQYF,TRBJ2-7,TRBV6-1,NA,NA
TGTGCCAGCAGTTTTAGGGGTGAATACGGCTACACCTTC,CASSFRGEYGYTF,TRBJ1-2,TRBV27,NA,NA
TGTGCCAGCCGTAGCGGGGGCGCCTCGATAACCGAGCAGTACTTC,CASRSGGASITEQYF,TRBJ2-7,TRBV27,NA,TRBD2
TGTGCCAGCAGCTTAGAGACAGGGTTGGACTATGGCTACACCTTC,CASSLETGLDYGYTF,TRBJ1-2,TRBV7-6,once,TRBD1
TGTGCCAGCAGCCGGGCCTCCAACTATGGCTACACCTTC,CASSRASNYGYTF,TRBJ1-2,TRBV11-2,NA,NA
TGTGCCAGCAGCCTCTTCGAGGTCCAGCCCCAGCATTTT,CASSLFEVQPQHF,TRBJ1-5,TRBV16,NA,NA
TGTGCCAGCAGTTTGGGACAGACCTATGGCTACACCTTC,CASSLGQTYGYTF,TRBJ1-2,TRBV27,NA,TRBD1
TGTGCCAGCAGTGAAGCGTTCGGTCAAGTTAATGAAAAACTGTTTTTT,CASSEAFGQVNEKLFF,TRBJ1-4,TRBV6-1,NA,NA
TGTGCCAGTAGTATCGCTGGGGGACTAGCGGGACCCCCCTACAATGAGCAGTTCTTC,CASSIAGGLAGPPYNEQFF,TRBJ2-1,TRBV19,NA,TRBD2
TGTGCCAGCAGCGGACAGGGGATCACTGAAGCTTTCTTT,CASSGQGITEAFF,TRBJ1-1,TRBV9,NA,TRBD1
TGTGCCAGCAGTGAAGTGGGGACTAGCGGGAATTTTGGGTACAATGAGCAGTTCTTC,CASSEVGTSGNFGYNEQFF,TRBJ2-1,TRBV6-4,NA,TRBD2
TGTGCCAGCAGTGACTCTTACGGTCGGGGGGTAAATGAGCAGTTCTTC,CASSDSYGRGVNEQFF,TRBJ2-1,TRBV6-4,once,TRBD2
TGTGCCAGCAGCCCTCTTACTGAAGCTTTCTTT,CASSPLTEAFF,TRBJ1-1,TRBV11-2,NA,NA
TGTGCCAGCAGCTTGGAGGGCTCTGAAGCTTTCTTT,CASSLEGSEAFF,TRBJ1-1,TRBV5-6,NA,NA
TGTGCCAGCAGTTCGGTTTGGACTAGCGGGTCATACAATGAGCAGTTCTTC,CASSSVWTSGSYNEQFF,TRBJ2-1,TRBV25-1,once,TRBD2
TGCAGCGTGGGGGACAGGGGGCGACCCACGGATACGCAGTATTTT,CSVGDRGRPTDTQYF,TRBJ2-3,TRBV29-1,NA,TRBD1
TGTGCCAGCAGTCCGGGACAGGGACCTAGCGGATACAATGAGCAGTTCTTC,CASSPGQGPSGYNEQFF,TRBJ2-1,TRBV2,NA,TRBD1
TGTGCCTGGAGTGAGACAGGCTATAGCAATCAGCCCCAGCATTTT,CAWSETGYSNQPQHF,TRBJ1-5,TRBV30,once,NA
TGTGCCAGAAGCCCTACCCCAGGGGAAGAGACCCAGTACTTC,CARSPTPGEETQYF,TRBJ2-5,TRBV5-3,NA,NA
TGTGCCAGCAGTGTCCTAGCGGGAGGGCTCCTCCGCTTAGTTACGCAGTATTTT,CASSVLAGGLLRLVTQYF,TRBJ2-3,TRBV27,NA,TRBD2
TGTGCCAGCCCGGGGGGGCTTAATGAGCAGTTCTTC,CASPGGLNEQFF,TRBJ2-1,TRBV6-1,NA,TRBD2
TGCGCCAGCAGGGGGATCGGCACAGATACGCAGTATTTT,CASRGIGTDTQYF,TRBJ2-3,TRBV5-1,NA,NA
TGTGCCAGCAGCTTAGCGTTTGGGACAGGGAAGAGCACTGAAGCTTTCTTT,CASSLAFGTGKSTEAFF,TRBJ1-1,TRBV7-6,NA,TRBD1
TGTGCCAGTGCGGGTCACGGGACTAGCGTCTTCTACGAGCAGTACTTC,CASAGHGTSVFYEQYF,TRBJ2-7,TRBV19,NA,TRBD2
TGTGCCAGCAGTTTCTTGCGGGAGAGGGCCGGGGAGCTGTTTTTT,CASSFLRERAGELFF,TRBJ2-2,TRBV27,NA,TRBD2
TGCAGCGTTATGCACTCTGGAAACACCATATATTTT,CSVMHSGNTIYF,TRBJ1-3,TRBV29-1,NA,NA
TGTGCCAGCAGTTTATTTCCTGACCCGGAGGGGGTCTCGCTGAACACTGAAGCTTTCTTT,CASSLFPDPEGVSLNTEAFF,TRBJ1-1,TRBV27,NA,NA
TGTGCCAGCAGCGTAGAGGCGGGCAACACCTACAATGAGCAGTTCTTC,CASSVEAGNTYNEQFF,TRBJ2-1,TRBV9,NA,NA
TGTGCCAGCAGTTCCAGGCCTGGAAACACCATATATTTT,CASSSRPGNTIYF,TRBJ1-3,TRBV27,NA,NA
TGTGCCAGCAGTCTCGTGACCGGGGAGCTGTTTTTT,CASSLVTGELFF,TRBJ2-2,TRBV27,once,NA
TGTGCCAGTAGTATAGGCACAGGAGCAGCTTTCTTT,CASSIGTGAAFF,TRBJ1-1,TRBV19,NA,NA
TGTGCCAGCACCCAATGGGGGGGGCTCAGCAATCAGCCCCAGCATTTT,CASTQWGGLSNQPQHF,TRBJ1-5,TRBV2,NA,NA
TGTGCCAGCAGTTTATCTAGCGGGGGGCCCCGGACCCAGTACTTC,CASSLSSGGPRTQYF,TRBJ2-5,TRBV28,once,TRBD2
TGTGCCAGCAGGGGAACCTGGAGCGGAGAGACCCAGTACTTC,CASRGTWSGETQYF,TRBJ2-5,TRBV5-5,NA,NA
TGTGCCAGCAGTACAGCCCGGTACAACTACGAGCAGTACTTC,CASSTARYNYEQYF,TRBJ2-7,TRBV7-9,NA,NA
TGTGCCAGCAGAGATACAATGAATCAGCCCCAGCATTTT,CASRDTMNQPQHF,TRBJ1-5,TRBV2,NA,NA
TGTGCCAGTAGTATTTATGAGGGAAATCAAGGCTACACCTTC,CASSIYEGNQGYTF,TRBJ1-2,TRBV19,few,NA
TGTGCCTCCGGGGACCTCTATGGCTACACCTTC,CASGDLYGYTF,TRBJ1-2,TRBV2,few,NA
TGCGCCAGCAGCCAAGGATTCCCCGGGACAGGGCTCGGCTACACCTTC,CASSQGFPGTGLGYTF,TRBJ1-2,TRBV4-1,NA,TRBD1
TGTGCCAGCAGTGCCGGTACGGGCTACACCTTC,CASSAGTGYTF,TRBJ1-2,TRBV2,NA,NA
TGTGCCAGCAGTGCCTGGGACAGGGAATATAATTCACCCCTCCACTTT,CASSAWDREYNSPLHF,TRBJ1-6,TRBV6-1,NA,TRBD1
TGTGCCAGCAGTGAGACTAGCGGGGGGGCCAGGTATGAGCAGTTCTTC,CASSETSGGARYEQFF,TRBJ2-1,TRBV2,once,TRBD2
TGTGCCAGCAGTGTGGGGCCCAATCAGCCCCAGCATTTT,CASSVGPNQPQHF,TRBJ1-5,TRBV6-4,NA,NA
TGTGCCAGCAGCGTGAGACAGGGTTTCAGAGCCGGCACAGATACGCAGTATTTT,CASSVRQGFRAGTDTQYF,TRBJ2-3,TRBV9,NA,TRBD1
TGCGCCAGCAGCTTTTTCCGTTCAACTAATGAAAAACTGTTTTTT,CASSFFRSTNEKLFF,TRBJ1-4,TRBV5-1,once,NA